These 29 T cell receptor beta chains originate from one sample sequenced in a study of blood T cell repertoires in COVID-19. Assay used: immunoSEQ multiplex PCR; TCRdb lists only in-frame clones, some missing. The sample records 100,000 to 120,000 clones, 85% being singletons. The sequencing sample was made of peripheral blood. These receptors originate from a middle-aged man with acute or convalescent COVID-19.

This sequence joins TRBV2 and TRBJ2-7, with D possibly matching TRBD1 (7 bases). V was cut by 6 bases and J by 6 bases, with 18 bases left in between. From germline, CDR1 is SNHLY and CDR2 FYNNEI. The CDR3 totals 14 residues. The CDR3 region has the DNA TGTGCCAGCAGGAGGGGGGAAACAGGGGCCGAGCAGTACTTC. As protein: CASRRGETGAEQYF.

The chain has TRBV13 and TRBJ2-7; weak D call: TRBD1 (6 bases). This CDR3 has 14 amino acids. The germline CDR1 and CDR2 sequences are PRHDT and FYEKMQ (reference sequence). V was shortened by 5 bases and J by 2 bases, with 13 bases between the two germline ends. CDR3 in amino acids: CASSAQGTAYEQYF. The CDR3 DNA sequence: TGTGCCAGCAGCGCCCAGGGGACGGCCTACGAGCAGTACTTC. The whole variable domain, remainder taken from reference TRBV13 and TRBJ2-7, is AAGVIQSPRHLIKEKRETATLKCYPIPRHDTVYWYQQGPGQDPQFLISFYEKMQSDKGSIPDRFSAQQFSDYHSELNMSSLELGDSALYFCASSAQGTAYEQYFGPGTRLTVT.

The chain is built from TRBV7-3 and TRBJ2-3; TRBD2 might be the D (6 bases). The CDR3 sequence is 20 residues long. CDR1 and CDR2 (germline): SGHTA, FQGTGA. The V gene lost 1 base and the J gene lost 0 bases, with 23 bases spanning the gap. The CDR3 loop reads CASSLIPGWGEAHSTDTQYF. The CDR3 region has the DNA TGTGCCAGCAGCTTAATCCCCGGGTGGGGGGAAGCCCATAGCACAGATACGCAGTATTTT.

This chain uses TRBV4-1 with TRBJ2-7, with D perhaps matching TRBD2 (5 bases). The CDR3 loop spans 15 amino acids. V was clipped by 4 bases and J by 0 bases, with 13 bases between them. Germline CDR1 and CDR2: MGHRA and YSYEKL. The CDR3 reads CASSPSNGNSYEQYF. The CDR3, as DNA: TGCGCCAGCAGCCCCTCCAACGGGAACTCCTACGAGCAGTACTTC.

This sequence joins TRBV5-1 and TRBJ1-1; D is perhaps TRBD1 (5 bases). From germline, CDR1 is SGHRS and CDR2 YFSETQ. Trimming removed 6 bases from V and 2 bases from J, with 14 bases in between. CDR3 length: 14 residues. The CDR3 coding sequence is TGCGCCAGCAAGAGGGACTCAGGAAACACTGAAGCTTTCTTT. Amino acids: CASKRDSGNTEAFF. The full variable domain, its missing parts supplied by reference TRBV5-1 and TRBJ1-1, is KAGVTQTPRYLIKTRGQQVTLSCSPISGHRSVSWYQQTPGQGLQFLFEYFSETQRNKGNFPGRFSGRQFSNSRSEMNVSTLELGDSALYLCASKRDSGNTEAFFGQGTRLTVV.

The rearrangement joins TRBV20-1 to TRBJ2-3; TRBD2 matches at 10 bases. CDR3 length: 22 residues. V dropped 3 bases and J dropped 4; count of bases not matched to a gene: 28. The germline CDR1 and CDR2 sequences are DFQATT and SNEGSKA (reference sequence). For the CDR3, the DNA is TGCAGTGCTAGTCCTTTCCTGGGACTGGGTGGAGCGGGGGGGCTTGGGGCAGATACGCAGTATTTT. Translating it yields CSASPFLGLGGAGGLGADTQYF.

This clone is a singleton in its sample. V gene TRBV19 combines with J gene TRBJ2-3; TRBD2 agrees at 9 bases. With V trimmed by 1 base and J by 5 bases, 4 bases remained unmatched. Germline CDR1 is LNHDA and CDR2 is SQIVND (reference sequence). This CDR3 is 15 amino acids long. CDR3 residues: CASSIGAGGLDTQYF. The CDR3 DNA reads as TGTGCCAGTAGTATAGGGGCGGGAGGGCTAGATACGCAGTATTTT.

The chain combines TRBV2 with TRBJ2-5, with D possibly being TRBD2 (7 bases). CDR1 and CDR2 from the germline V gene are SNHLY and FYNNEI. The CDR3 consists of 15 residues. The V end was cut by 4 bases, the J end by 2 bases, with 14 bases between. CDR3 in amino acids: CASSVSRGLQETQYF. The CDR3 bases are TGTGCCAGCAGTGTCTCGCGGGGGCTACAAGAGACCCAGTACTTC. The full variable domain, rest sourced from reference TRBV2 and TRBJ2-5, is EPEVTQTPSHQVTQMGQEVILRCVPISNHLYFYWYRQILGQKVEFLVSFYNNEISEKSEIFDDQFSVERPDGSNFTLKIRSTKLEDSAMYFCASSVSRGLQETQYFGPGTRLLVL.

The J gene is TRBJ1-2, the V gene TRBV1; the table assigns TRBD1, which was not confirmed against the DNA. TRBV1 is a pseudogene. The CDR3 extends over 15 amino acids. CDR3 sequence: CTSSQDRGPNYGYTF. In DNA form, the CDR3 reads TGCACCAGCAGCCAGGACAGGGGCCCTAACTATGGCTACACCTTC.

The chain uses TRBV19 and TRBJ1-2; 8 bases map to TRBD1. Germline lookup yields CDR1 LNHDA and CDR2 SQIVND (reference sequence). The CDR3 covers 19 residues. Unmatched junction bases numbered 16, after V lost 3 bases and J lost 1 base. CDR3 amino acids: CASSMMRWSLTGDNYGYTF. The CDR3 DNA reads TGTGCCAGTAGTATGATGAGATGGTCACTGACAGGGGATAACTATGGCTACACCTTC.

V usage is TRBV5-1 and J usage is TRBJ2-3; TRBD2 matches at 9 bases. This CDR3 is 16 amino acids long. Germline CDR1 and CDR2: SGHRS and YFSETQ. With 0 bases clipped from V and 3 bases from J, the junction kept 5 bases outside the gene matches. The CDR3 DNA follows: TGCGCCAGCAGCTTGGCCCGCCTAGCGGGGACAGATACGCAGTATTTT. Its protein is CASSLARLAGTDTQYF.

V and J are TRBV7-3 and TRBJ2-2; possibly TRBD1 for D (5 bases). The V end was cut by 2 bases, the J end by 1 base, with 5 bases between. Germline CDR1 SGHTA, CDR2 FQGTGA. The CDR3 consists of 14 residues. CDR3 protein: CASSLQGNTGELFF. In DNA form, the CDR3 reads TGTGCCAGCAGCTTACAGGGGAACACCGGGGAGCTGTTTTTT.

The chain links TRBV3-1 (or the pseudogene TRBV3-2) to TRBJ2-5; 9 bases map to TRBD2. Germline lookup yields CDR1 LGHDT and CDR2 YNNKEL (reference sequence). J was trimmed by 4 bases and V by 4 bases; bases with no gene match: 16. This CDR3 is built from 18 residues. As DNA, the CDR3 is TGTGCCAGCAGCCCGCCCACCTGGGCGGGGGGGGCTCGAGAGACCCAGTACTTC. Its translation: CASSPPTWAGGARETQYF.

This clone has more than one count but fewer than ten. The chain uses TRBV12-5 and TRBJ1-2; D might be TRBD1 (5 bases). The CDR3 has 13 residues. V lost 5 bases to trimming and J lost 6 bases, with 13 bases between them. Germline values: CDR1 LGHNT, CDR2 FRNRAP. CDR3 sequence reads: CASGPTPRDGYTF. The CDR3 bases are TGTGCTAGTGGTCCGACCCCCAGGGATGGCTACACCTTC.

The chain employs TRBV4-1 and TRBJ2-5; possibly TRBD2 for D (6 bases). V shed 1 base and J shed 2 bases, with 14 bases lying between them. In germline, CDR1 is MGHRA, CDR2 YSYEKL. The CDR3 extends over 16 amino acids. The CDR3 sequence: CASSQVSAGPQETQYF. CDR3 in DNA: TGCGCCAGCAGCCAAGTTTCCGCGGGGCCTCAAGAGACCCAGTACTTC.

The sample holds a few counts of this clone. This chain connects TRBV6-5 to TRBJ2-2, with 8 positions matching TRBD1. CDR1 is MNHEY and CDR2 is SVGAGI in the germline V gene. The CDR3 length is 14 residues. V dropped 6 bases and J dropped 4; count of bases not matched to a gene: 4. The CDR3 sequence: CASRRTGTTGELFF. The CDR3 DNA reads TGTGCCAGCAGACGGACAGGGACCACCGGGGAGCTGTTTTTT.

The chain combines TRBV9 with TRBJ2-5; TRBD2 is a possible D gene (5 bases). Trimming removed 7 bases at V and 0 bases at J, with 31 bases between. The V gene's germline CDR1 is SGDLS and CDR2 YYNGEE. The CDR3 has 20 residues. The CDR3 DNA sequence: TGTGCCAGCGGACGCTCTAGGAGGACTTATAGCGACCCGTACCAAGAGACCCAGTACTTC. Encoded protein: CASGRSRRTYSDPYQETQYF.

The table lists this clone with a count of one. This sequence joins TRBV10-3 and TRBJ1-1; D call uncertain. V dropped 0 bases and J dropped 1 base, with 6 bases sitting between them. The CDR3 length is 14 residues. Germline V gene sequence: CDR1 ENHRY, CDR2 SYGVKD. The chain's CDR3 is CAISESGSNTEAFF. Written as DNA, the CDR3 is TGTGCCATCAGTGAGTCCGGGTCGAACACTGAAGCTTTCTTT.

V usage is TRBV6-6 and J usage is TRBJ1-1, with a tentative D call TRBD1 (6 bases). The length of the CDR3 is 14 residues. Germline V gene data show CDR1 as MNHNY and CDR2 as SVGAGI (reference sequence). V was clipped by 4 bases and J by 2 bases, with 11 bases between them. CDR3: CASSSWTVNTEAFF. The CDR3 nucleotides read TGTGCCAGCAGTTCTTGGACAGTAAACACTGAAGCTTTCTTT.

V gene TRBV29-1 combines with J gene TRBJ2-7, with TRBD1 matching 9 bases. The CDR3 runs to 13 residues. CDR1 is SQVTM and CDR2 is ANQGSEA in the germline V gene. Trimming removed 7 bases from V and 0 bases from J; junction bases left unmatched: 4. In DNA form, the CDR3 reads TGCAGCGCTGGACAGGGGAGCTCCTACGAGCAGTACTTC. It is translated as CSAGQGSSYEQYF.

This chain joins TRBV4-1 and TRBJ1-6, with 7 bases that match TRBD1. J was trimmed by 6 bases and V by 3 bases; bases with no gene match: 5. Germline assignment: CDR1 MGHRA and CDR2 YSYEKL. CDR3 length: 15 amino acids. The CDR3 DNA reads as TGCGCCAGCAGCCAGCCGACAGGGACTAATTCACCCCTCCACTTT. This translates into CASSQPTGTNSPLHF.

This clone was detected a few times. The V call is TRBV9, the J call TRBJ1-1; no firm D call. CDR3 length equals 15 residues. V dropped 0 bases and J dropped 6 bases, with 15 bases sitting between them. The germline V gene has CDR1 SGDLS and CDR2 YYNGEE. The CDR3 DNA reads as TGTGCCAGCAGCGTAGCTCCCCGGACTGGCGCTGAAGCTTTCTTT. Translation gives CASSVAPRTGAEAFF.

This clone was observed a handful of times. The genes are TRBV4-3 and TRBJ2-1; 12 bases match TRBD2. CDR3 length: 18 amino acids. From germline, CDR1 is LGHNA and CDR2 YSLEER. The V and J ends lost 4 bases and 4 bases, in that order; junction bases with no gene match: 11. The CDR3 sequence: CASSPDLSLAGGYNEQFF. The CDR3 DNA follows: TGCGCCAGCAGCCCAGACCTCTCACTAGCGGGGGGATACAATGAGCAGTTCTTC.

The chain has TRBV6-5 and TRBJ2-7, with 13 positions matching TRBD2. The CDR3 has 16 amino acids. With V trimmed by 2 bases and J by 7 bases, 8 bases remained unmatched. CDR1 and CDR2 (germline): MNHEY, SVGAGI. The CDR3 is CASSYGTSGALGEQYF. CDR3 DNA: TGTGCCAGCAGTTACGGGACTAGCGGGGCTCTTGGGGAGCAGTACTTC.

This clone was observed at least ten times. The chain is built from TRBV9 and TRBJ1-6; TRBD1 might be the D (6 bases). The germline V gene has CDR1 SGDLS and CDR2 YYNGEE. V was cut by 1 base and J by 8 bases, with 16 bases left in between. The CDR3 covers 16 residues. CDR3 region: CASSVSAGVFHSPLHF. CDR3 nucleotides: TGTGCCAGCAGCGTATCTGCAGGGGTCTTCCATTCACCCCTCCACTTT.

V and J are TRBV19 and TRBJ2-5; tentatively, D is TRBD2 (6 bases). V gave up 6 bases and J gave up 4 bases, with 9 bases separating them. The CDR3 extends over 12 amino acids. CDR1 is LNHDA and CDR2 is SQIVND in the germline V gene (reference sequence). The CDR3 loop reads CASSQGGETQYF. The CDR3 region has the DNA TGTGCCAGTAGCCAGGGAGGAGAGACCCAGTACTTC.

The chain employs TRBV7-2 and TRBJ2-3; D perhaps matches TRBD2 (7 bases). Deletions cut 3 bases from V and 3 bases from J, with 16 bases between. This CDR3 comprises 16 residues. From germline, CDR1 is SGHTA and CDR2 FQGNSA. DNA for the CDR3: TGTGCCAGCAGCTTTGGGAGGGGGTGGATGACAGATACGCAGTATTTT. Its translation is CASSFGRGWMTDTQYF.

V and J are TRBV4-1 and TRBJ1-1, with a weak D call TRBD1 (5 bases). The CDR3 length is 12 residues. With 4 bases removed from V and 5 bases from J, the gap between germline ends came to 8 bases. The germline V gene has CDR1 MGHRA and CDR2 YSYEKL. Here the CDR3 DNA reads TGCGCCAGCAGCCCGGGGGGGACTGAAGCTTTCTTT. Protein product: CASSPGGTEAFF.

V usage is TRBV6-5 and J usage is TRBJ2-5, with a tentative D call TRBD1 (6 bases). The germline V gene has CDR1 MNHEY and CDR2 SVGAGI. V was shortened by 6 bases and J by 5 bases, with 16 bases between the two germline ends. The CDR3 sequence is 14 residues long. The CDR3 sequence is CASSRSTGMETQYF. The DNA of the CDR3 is TGTGCCAGCAGCCGTAGCACAGGGATGGAGACCCAGTACTTC.